This T cell receptor (beta chain) was observed in a study of patients and donors after allogeneic stem cell transplantation. A single record per CDR3 protein comes from TCRdb applying MiXCR to the RT-PCR reads. The sample contains about a million distinct CDR3 sequences, around 17% of which appear only once. The CDR3 spans 19 residues. V lost 0 bases and J 0 bases, leaving 21 bases between the germline ends. Germline V CDR1 and CDR2: MGHRA, YSYEKL. This chain joins TRBV4-1 and TRBJ2-7; D tentatively reads TRBD1 or TRBD2 (5 bases each). The origin of this receptor is a human donor who was either an allogeneic HSCT recipient or a stem cell or donor lymphocyte infusion donor (not recorded which). It is not recorded whose cells these are; they may come from a transplant donor. The sequenced sample consisted of blood, either unsorted or a sorted T cell fraction (not recorded which). This CDR3 is CASSQDRASGWRSSYEQYF. The DNA for the CDR3 is TGCGCCAGCAGCCAAGACAGGGCTAGTGGTTGGAGGAGCTCCTACGAGCAGTACTTC.